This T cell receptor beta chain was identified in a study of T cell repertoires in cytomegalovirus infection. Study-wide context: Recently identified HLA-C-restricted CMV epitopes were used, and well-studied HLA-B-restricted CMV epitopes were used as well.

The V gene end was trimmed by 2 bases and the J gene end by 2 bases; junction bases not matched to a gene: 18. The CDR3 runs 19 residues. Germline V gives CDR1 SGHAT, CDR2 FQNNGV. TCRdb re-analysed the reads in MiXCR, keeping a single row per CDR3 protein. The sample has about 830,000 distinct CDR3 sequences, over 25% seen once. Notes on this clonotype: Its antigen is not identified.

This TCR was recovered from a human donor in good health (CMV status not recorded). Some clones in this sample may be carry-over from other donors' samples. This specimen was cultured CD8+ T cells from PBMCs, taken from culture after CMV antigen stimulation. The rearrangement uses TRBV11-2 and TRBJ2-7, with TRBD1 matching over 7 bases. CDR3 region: CASSLLGSTGQRKTYEQYV. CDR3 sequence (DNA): TGTGCCAGCAGCTTATTGGGTTCGACGGGACAGAGGAAAACCTACGAGCAGTACGTC.